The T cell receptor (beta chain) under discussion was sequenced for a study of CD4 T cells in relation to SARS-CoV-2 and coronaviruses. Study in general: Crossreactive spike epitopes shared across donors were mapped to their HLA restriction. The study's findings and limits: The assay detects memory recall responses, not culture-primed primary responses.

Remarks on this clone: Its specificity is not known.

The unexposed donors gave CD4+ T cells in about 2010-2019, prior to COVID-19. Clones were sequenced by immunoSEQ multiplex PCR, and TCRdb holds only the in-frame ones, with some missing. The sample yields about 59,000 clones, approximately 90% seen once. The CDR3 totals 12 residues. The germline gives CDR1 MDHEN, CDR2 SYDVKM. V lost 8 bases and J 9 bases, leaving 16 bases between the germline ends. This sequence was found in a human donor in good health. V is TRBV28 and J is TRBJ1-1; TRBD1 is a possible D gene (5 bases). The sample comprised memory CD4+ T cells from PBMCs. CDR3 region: CASESPGFKAFF. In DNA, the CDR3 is TGTGCCAGCGAATCGCCAGGGTTTAAAGCTTTCTTT.